This TCR beta chain was recovered during a study of technical replicates of blood from a few donors. Trimming pared 3 bases from V and 1 base from J, leaving 8 bases between. Germline V CDR1 and CDR2: SQVTM, ANQGSEA. The CDR3 length is 13 residues. Repertoires were generated with immunoSEQ multiplex PCR, while TCRdb's copy carries only in-frame clones and drops some. Of about 83,000 clones listed, 90% to 97% were seen once; the top ten hold about 0.31%. This clonotype was obtained from a human donor in good health. The gene calls are TRBV29-1 and TRBJ2-3; possible D gene TRBD2, 6 bases. Sequenced material: T cells isolated from PBMCs. The CDR3 bases are TGCAGCGTTGACGCTAGCGGCACAGATACGCAGTATTTT. Translated: CSVDASGTDTQYF.